This TCR beta chain emerged from a study of PD-L1 blockade in urothelial cancer. As for the study in general: Blood analyses occurred 3 weeks (second dose) and 6 weeks post treatment start.

This clone was detected only once. The assay was immunoSEQ multiplex PCR, and TCRdb's table has in-frame clones only and misses some. The repertoire holds about 79,000 clones, with around 88% as singletons. The germline V gene encodes CDR1 LNHDA and CDR2 SQIVND (reference sequence). This CDR3 comprises 13 residues. V lost 6 bases and J 5 bases, leaving 14 bases between the germline ends. The time point here: pretreatment peripheral blood. The source of this sequence is a man between 60 and 70 years old with urothelial cancer. Specimen: PBMCs, collected around atezolizumab (anti-PD-L1) treatment. This chain links TRBV19 with TRBJ2-7, with D perhaps matching TRBD1 (6 bases). CDR3 in DNA: TGTGCCAGTAGCCCCCGCAGGGGAGACGAGCAGTACTTC. This translates into CASSPRRGDEQYF.